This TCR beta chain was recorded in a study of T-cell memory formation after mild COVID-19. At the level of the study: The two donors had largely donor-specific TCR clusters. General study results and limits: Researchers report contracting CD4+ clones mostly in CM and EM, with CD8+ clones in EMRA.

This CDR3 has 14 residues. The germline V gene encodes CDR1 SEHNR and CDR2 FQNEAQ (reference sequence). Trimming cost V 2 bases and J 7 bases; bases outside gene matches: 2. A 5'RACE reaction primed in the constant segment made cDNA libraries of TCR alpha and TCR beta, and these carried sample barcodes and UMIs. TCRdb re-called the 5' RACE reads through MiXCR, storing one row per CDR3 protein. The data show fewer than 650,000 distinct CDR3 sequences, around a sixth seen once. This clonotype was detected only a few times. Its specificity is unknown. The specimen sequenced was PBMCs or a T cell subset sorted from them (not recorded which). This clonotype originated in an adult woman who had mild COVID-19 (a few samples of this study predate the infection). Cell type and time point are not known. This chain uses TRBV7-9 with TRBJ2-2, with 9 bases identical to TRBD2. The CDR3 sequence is CASSLPAGGGELFF. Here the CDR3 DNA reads TGTGCCAGCAGCTTACCAGCGGGGGGCGGGGAGCTGTTTTTT.